This T cell receptor beta chain was captured by sequencing in a study of blood T cells in healthy people across ages. Combining a sample-barcoded 5' primer with a J-beta primer mix, a second PCR ran for roughly 7 to 12 cycles. The template-switch adaptor, which had 12 random nucleotides, put a tag on each cDNA molecule. TCRdb re-analysed the 5' RACE reads in MiXCR, keeping a single row per CDR3 protein. The sample carries more than 650,000 distinct CDR3 sequences, roughly 20% recorded once. The table lists this clonotype with a few counts. V was trimmed by 6 bases and J by 5 bases, leaving 19 bases between them. This CDR3 spans 15 amino acids. Germline CDR1 reads DFQATT; CDR2 reads SNEGSKA (reference sequence).

The chain couples TRBV20-1 to TRBJ1-4; possibly TRBD1 for D (6 bases). The sequence was obtained from a man between 65 and 85 years old in good health. What was sequenced was blood. Here the CDR3 reads CSAGGSQGWNEKLFF. As DNA, the CDR3 is TGCAGTGCGGGGGGCTCCCAGGGATGGAATGAAAAACTGTTTTTT.